Listed below are T cell receptor beta chains from one sample, sequenced in a study of T cell repertoires in cytomegalovirus infection. TCRdb re-called the reads through MiXCR, storing one row per CDR3 protein. The sample includes a few hundred thousand distinct CDR3 sequences, more than 9% seen only once; the top ten take about 3.9%. Sequencing was carried out using PBMCs. The receptors stem from a human donor in good health (CMV status not recorded). Some clones in this sample may be carry-over from other donors' samples. Both conserved end residues are part of each CDR3. D genes are given only for firm matches. A clone size is listed for some rows: how often the clone was seen (once, few, many), or a class if it is expanded.

D: TRBD1; V: TRBV4-3; J: TRBJ2-6; size: many; DNA: TGCGCCAGCAGCCATTCAGGGGGCTCTGGGGCCAACGTCCTGACTTTC; CDR3: CASSHSGGSGANVLTF
D: -; V: TRBV20-1; J: TRBJ1-6; size: few; DNA: TGCAGTGCCAGGACAGTAGGGAATTCACCCCTCCACTTT; CDR3: CSARTVGNSPLHF
D: TRBD1; V: TRBV7-6; J: TRBJ2-1; size: many; DNA: TGTGCCAGCAGCTTCTTCCCCCAGGGGGTAGCCTACAATGAGCAGTTCTTC; CDR3: CASSFFPQGVAYNEQFF
D: TRBD1; V: TRBV7-9; J: TRBJ2-7; size: many; DNA: TGTGCCAGCAGCTCCCGACAGGGGGGACCCCATTCGGGCGAGCAGTACTTC; CDR3: CASSSRQGGPHSGEQYF
D: -; V: TRBV6-6; J: TRBJ2-2; size: -; DNA: TGTGCCAGCAGTTACGGAGACGGGGAGCTGTTTTTT; CDR3: CASSYGDGELFF
D: TRBD2; V: TRBV12-3/TRBV12-4; J: TRBJ2-1; size: -; DNA: TGTACCAGCAGTTTCCGGGGGGGGGCCTACAATGAGCAGTTCTTC; CDR3: CTSSFRGGAYNEQFF
D: TRBD1; V: TRBV6-2/TRBV6-3; J: TRBJ2-1; size: many; DNA: TGTGCCAGCAGCTCTCGACAGGGGGCCTACAATGAGCAGTTCTTC; CDR3: CASSSRQGAYNEQFF
D: -; V: TRBV5-1; J: TRBJ1-6; size: -; DNA: TGCGCCAGCAGCTTGGAGGGCGACTTCGGAACCCTCCACTTT; CDR3: CASSLEGDFGTLHF
D: -; V: TRBV12-3/TRBV12-4; J: TRBJ2-3; size: many; DNA: TGTGCCAGCAGTTTTAAGGCACGGGGTTTAATCCCCACAGATACGCAGTATTTT; CDR3: CASSFKARGLIPTDTQYF
D: -; V: TRBV20-1; J: TRBJ2-5; size: few; DNA: TGCAGTGCTACAGGGAGGGAGACCCAGTACTTC; CDR3: CSATGRETQYF
D: TRBD1; V: TRBV7-8; J: TRBJ1-4; size: many; DNA: TGTGCCAGCAGCTCGACAGGGACTAATGAAAAACTGTTTTTT; CDR3: CASSSTGTNEKLFF
D: TRBD2; V: TRBV12-3/TRBV12-4; J: TRBJ2-7; size: -; DNA: TGTGCCAGCAGCCCATCTTCTAGCGGGGGTAGGAACGAGCAGTACTTC; CDR3: CASSPSSSGGRNEQYF
D: TRBD2; V: TRBV7-9; J: TRBJ2-1; size: -; DNA: TGTGCCAGCAGCTTACGGGCGGGGGGGCTTGATGAGCAGTTCTTC; CDR3: CASSLRAGGLDEQFF
D: -; V: TRBV28; J: TRBJ1-2; size: many; DNA: TGTGCCAGCAGCCCGGGCGGCCCCCGGGGCTATGGCTACACCTTC; CDR3: CASSPGGPRGYGYTF
D: TRBD1; V: TRBV24-1; J: TRBJ2-1; size: -; DNA: TGTGCCACCAGTGAGCCTGGACAGGGGAGCAACAATGAGCAGTTCTTC; CDR3: CATSEPGQGSNNEQFF
D: TRBD1; V: TRBV6-5; J: TRBJ2-3; size: few; DNA: TGTGCCAGCAGTTACAGGGGGCGCGCCACAGATACGCAGTATTTT; CDR3: CASSYRGRATDTQYF
D: -; V: TRBV7-2; J: TRBJ2-4; size: many; DNA: TGTGCCAGCAGCTTAACTGGCAAAAACATTCAGTACTTC; CDR3: CASSLTGKNIQYF
D: -; V: TRBV7-2; J: TRBJ2-2; size: few; DNA: TGTGCCAGCAGGATGGAGGGGGAGCTGTTTTTT; CDR3: CASRMEGELFF
D: -; V: TRBV20-1; J: TRBJ2-5; size: few; DNA: TGCAGTGCTAGCGACTTTGAAGAGACCCAGTACTTC; CDR3: CSASDFEETQYF
D: -; V: TRBV27; J: TRBJ2-1; size: many; DNA: TGTGCCAGCAGTTTACGGGGGCGCAATGAGCAGTTCTTC; CDR3: CASSLRGRNEQFF
D: TRBD2; V: TRBV4-3; J: TRBJ2-7; size: few; DNA: TGCGCCAGCAGCCAAGATGTGCGGGAGGGGGGGCAGTACTTC; CDR3: CASSQDVREGGQYF
D: -; V: TRBV25-1; J: TRBJ2-2; size: many; DNA: TGTGCCAGCAGTGGAGGACCTCTGAACACCGGGGAGCTGTTTTTT; CDR3: CASSGGPLNTGELFF
D: -; V: TRBV7-2; J: TRBJ1-4; size: few; DNA: TGTGCCAGCAGCCCAGGCAGGGCAGAAAAACTGTTTTTT; CDR3: CASSPGRAEKLFF
D: TRBD2; V: TRBV7-2; J: TRBJ2-1; size: many; DNA: TGTGCCAGCAGCCAACCCGGGACTAGCGGGAGTAATGAGCAGTTCTTC; CDR3: CASSQPGTSGSNEQFF
D: -; V: TRBV7-3; J: TRBJ2-5; size: many; DNA: TGTGCCAGCAGCTTCGGTAACCAAGAGACCCAGTACTTC; CDR3: CASSFGNQETQYF
D: TRBD2; V: TRBV4-3; J: TRBJ2-7; size: many; DNA: TGCGCCAGCAGCCAAGATATTGGACTAGCGGGACGCGAGCAGTACTTC; CDR3: CASSQDIGLAGREQYF
D: -; V: TRBV20-1; J: TRBJ2-7; size: few; DNA: TGCAGTGCTAGAGAATGGGACTCCTACGAGCAGTACTTC; CDR3: CSAREWDSYEQYF
D: -; V: TRBV7-3; J: TRBJ2-1; size: -; DNA: TGTGCCAGCAGCTCGAGGGACGGGAGCTCCTACAATGAGCAGTTCTTC; CDR3: CASSSRDGSSYNEQFF
D: -; V: TRBV7-2; J: TRBJ1-1; size: -; DNA: TGTGCCAGCAGCCCGTCGGGCACCATGAACACTGAAGCTTTCTTT; CDR3: CASSPSGTMNTEAFF
D: TRBD2; V: TRBV24-1; J: TRBJ2-7; size: few; DNA: TGTGCCACCAGTTCTAGCGGCTACGAGCAGTACTTC; CDR3: CATSSSGYEQYF
D: TRBD1; V: TRBV7-9; J: TRBJ1-3; size: many; DNA: TGTGCCAGCGCCACAGGGGACCTCTCTGGAAACACCATATATTTT; CDR3: CASATGDLSGNTIYF
D: -; V: TRBV7-2; J: TRBJ2-7; size: -; DNA: TGTGCCAGCAGCCCTCTGGAGCAGTACTTC; CDR3: CASSPLEQYF
D: -; V: TRBV18; J: TRBJ1-5; size: many; DNA: TGTGCCAGCTCACCACGGCACAGGGATAGCAATCAGCCCCAGCATTTT; CDR3: CASSPRHRDSNQPQHF
D: -; V: TRBV7-2; J: TRBJ2-5; size: many; DNA: TGTGCCAGTAAGGGGGGCGAGACCCAGTACTTC; CDR3: CASKGGETQYF
D: -; V: TRBV7-2; J: TRBJ1-5; size: many; DNA: TGTGCCAGCAGCTTACAGGTTATACAGCCCCAGCATTTT; CDR3: CASSLQVIQPQHF
D: TRBD1; V: TRBV7-2; J: TRBJ1-2; size: many; DNA: TGTGCCAGCAGCCCATCCCCCACAGGGGTAGGCTACACCTTC; CDR3: CASSPSPTGVGYTF
D: -; V: TRBV7-2; J: TRBJ1-1; size: many; DNA: TGTGCCAGCAGCCCAACAAGACTCAGTTACACTGAAGCTTTCTTT; CDR3: CASSPTRLSYTEAFF
D: -; V: TRBV19; J: TRBJ2-1; size: -; DNA: TGTGCCAGTAAGAGACCAAACAATGAGCAGTTCTTC; CDR3: CASKRPNNEQFF
D: -; V: TRBV19; J: TRBJ2-3; size: few; DNA: TGTGCCAGTAGGTTTGATAGCACAGATACGCAGTATTTT; CDR3: CASRFDSTDTQYF
D: TRBD2; V: TRBV27; J: TRBJ2-1; size: -; DNA: TGTGCCAGCAGAGGAGCGGGGGGGGGAAATGAGCAGTTCTTC; CDR3: CASRGAGGGNEQFF
D: -; V: TRBV7-2; J: TRBJ1-1; size: many; DNA: TGTGCCAGCAGCTCCGCCCACGGGGAGAGGACTGAAGCTTTCTTT; CDR3: CASSSAHGERTEAFF
D: -; V: TRBV20-1; J: TRBJ2-5; size: few; DNA: TGCAGTGCTAGAGCCGGGGACATTGGAGAGACAGAGACCCAGTACTTC; CDR3: CSARAGDIGETETQYF
D: -; V: TRBV2; J: TRBJ1-6; size: few; DNA: TGTGCCAGCAGTGAAGATCGTCAGGGGACGAGCTCCTATAATTCACCCCTCCACTTT; CDR3: CASSEDRQGTSSYNSPLHF